The rows below give T cell receptor beta chains drawn from one sample of a study of blood T cell repertoires in COVID-19. Using immunoSEQ multiplex PCR, the repertoire was profiled, and TCRdb retains in-frame clones only, with some absent. Found here are 50,000 to 70,000 clones, roughly 84% of them singletons; the top ten hold about 6%. The sequencing input was peripheral blood. These receptors were obtained from a woman aged 55-70 years with acute or convalescent COVID-19. The CDR3 runs from the conserved cysteine through the conserved F or W.

>TRBV9|TRBJ1-2
CASSVAPGQGIGGYTF
>TRBV15|TRBJ2-3
CATSRFLPSGRGSTDTQYF
>TRBV12-3/TRBV12-4|TRBJ2-5
CASSSGSQETQYF
>TRBV5-1|TRBJ2-1
CASSRQGANEQFF
>TRBV25-1|TRBJ1-2
CASSPGQAKRYTF
>TRBV9|TRBJ1-2
CASSVGPPGRGDGYTF
>TRBV6-5|TRBJ1-5
CASHVQGNQPQHF
>TRBV19|TRBJ1-1
CASSPTRTSRNTEAFF
>TRBV19|TRBJ1-1
CASRTDSLNTEAFF
>TRBV3-1/TRBV3-2|TRBJ2-1
CASSQGVGLRAYNEQFF
>TRBV5-1|TRBJ2-1
CASSPGLAGGNNEQFF
>TRBV19|TRBJ1-6
CASSIRGPGDSPLHF
>TRBV18|TRBJ1-5
CASSPTGQGIQPQHF
>TRBV21-1|TRBJ1-1
CASRGGNTEAFF
>TRBV3-1/TRBV3-2|TRBJ2-1
CASSPGLAGRNEQFF
>TRBV9|TRBJ2-2
CASSSSGGDTGELFF
>TRBV24-1|TRBJ2-3
CATSDPGTTDTQYF
>TRBV30|TRBJ1-6
CAWRGGHNSPLHF
>TRBV7-2|TRBJ1-6
CASSLVPGLGSPLHF
>TRBV13|TRBJ2-2
CASSIRRGSNTGELFF
>TRBV19|TRBJ2-1
CASSPRTGPTSSYNEQFF
>TRBV2|TRBJ1-5
CASSRDRGNQPQHF
>TRBV9|TRBJ1-3
CASSVGTTSGNTIYF
>TRBV9|TRBJ1-5
CASSVEGRASQPQHF
>TRBV6-5|TRBJ1-6
CASSSRGGPLHF
>TRBV29-1|TRBJ1-1
CSVDRTGLNEAFF
>TRBV6-1|TRBJ2-6
CASSEKQGGAPGANVLTF
>TRBV9|TRBJ1-1
CASSVGQGGTEAFF
>TRBV19|TRBJ1-4
CASSIVRDSEKLFF
>TRBV27|TRBJ1-5
CASSSTGQYSNQPQHF
>TRBV5-1|TRBJ2-5
CASSLVGTGGQETQYF
>TRBV3-1/TRBV3-2|TRBJ2-7
CASSQRQGIYEQYF
>TRBV6-5|TRBJ1-5
CATLKRGGGNQPQHF
>TRBV6-5|TRBJ1-3
CASSYSGVGNTIYF
>TRBV14|TRBJ2-3
CASSQTKWVAGTDTQYF
>TRBV2|TRBJ1-1
CASSADMNTEAFF
>TRBV20-1|TRBJ2-2
CSASPAGRTGELFF
>TRBV6-5|TRBJ1-1
CASSNRARTEAFF
>TRBV19|TRBJ1-3
CASSPYTGYNGNTIYF
>TRBV27|TRBJ1-2
CASSPLPRTSYGYTF